A single sample is the source of the 23 T cell receptor beta chains below, sequenced in a study of control samples from healthy donors and cancer patients. Only in-frame clones appear in the TCRdb table, and some are missing; sequencing was by immunoSEQ multiplex PCR. The table records about 170,000 clones, 94% of them present only once. Sequencing input: blood. The source is a woman in her late teens or twenties in good health.

This clone was seen just once. This sequence joins TRBV15 and TRBJ1-6; unclear D gene. The CDR3 spans 15 residues. Trimming took 5 bases from V and 8 from J, leaving 16 bases between them. From germline, CDR1 is LNHNV and CDR2 YYDKDF (reference sequence). The CDR3 nucleotides read TGTGCCACCAGCTTCAGGTCCGCCTCCTATTCACCCCTCCACTTT. Translating gives CATSFRSASYSPLHF.

This clone appeared a few times. This chain joins TRBV4-3 and TRBJ1-1, with D unresolved. The germline V and J ends were trimmed by 0 bases and 7 bases, with 12 bases remaining between them. CDR1 is LGHNA, CDR2 YSLEER, per germline. The CDR3 is made up of 14 amino acids. The CDR3 bases are TGCGCCAGCAGCCAAGAACTATTAGCGTTTGAAGCTTTCTTT. Translating gives CASSQELLAFEAFF.

The chain links TRBV2 to TRBJ1-5, with D hard to call. Looked up from germline, CDR1 is SNHLY and CDR2 is FYNNEI. This CDR3 has 13 residues. V was clipped by 7 bases and J by 1 base, with 8 bases between them. The CDR3 DNA reads TGTGCCAGCACCATTGAGAGCAATCAGCCCCAGCATTTT. Protein sequence: CASTIESNQPQHF.

This rearrangement joins TRBV7-2 to TRBJ1-2; D is unresolved. Trimming removed 3 bases from V and 8 bases from J, with 7 bases in between. This CDR3 spans 11 amino acids. Germline V CDR1 and CDR2: SGHTA, FQGNSA. CDR3 loop: CASSLYKGYTF. The CDR3 coding sequence is TGTGCCAGCAGCTTGTATAAAGGCTACACCTTC.

The chain couples TRBV19 to TRBJ1-1; 9 positions agree with TRBD1. The CDR3 is made up of 11 amino acids. The germline V gene encodes CDR1 LNHDA and CDR2 SQIVND (reference sequence). J gave up 6 bases and V 10 bases, and 3 bases lay outside the gene matches. The CDR3 DNA follows: TGTGCCACCCGACAGGGGGCTGAAGCTTTCTTT. Its protein product is CATRQGAEAFF.

This chain connects TRBV7-2 to TRBJ1-2; D remains unclear. Germline V gives CDR1 SGHTA, CDR2 FQGNSA. The CDR3 extends over 15 amino acids. V was shortened by 1 base and J by 6 bases, with 15 bases between the two germline ends. The CDR3, as DNA: TGTGCCAGCAGCTTAGGAAGTGGAGGAGGGAATGGCTACACCTTC. This encodes CASSLGSGGGNGYTF.

The chain joins TRBV19 to TRBJ2-2; tentative D call: TRBD2 (7 bases). V lost 7 bases and J 0 bases, leaving 12 bases between the germline ends. The CDR3 contains 15 residues. CDR1 is LNHDA and CDR2 is SQIVND in the germline V gene (reference sequence). CDR3: CASTGGRTNTGELFF. The CDR3 DNA sequence: TGTGCCAGTACCGGGGGGCGAACGAACACCGGGGAGCTGTTTTTT.

This chain uses TRBV5-1 with TRBJ1-2; 8 nucleotides agree with TRBD1. CDR3 length equals 14 residues. V shed 2 bases, J shed 3 bases, and the junction held 3 bases outside the gene matches. Per germline, CDR1 SGHRS and CDR2 YFSETQ. The CDR3 bases are TGCGCCAGCAGCTTACTGACAGGGGACTATGGCTACACCTTC. It yields the protein CASSLLTGDYGYTF.

The rearrangement joins TRBV4-3 to TRBJ2-1; a possible D gene is TRBD2 (6 bases). V lost 0 bases, J lost 12 bases, and 18 bases lay in between. Germline loops: CDR1 LGHNA, CDR2 YSLEER. The CDR3 has 15 amino acids. CDR3 loop: CASSQDRDSSPGQFF. DNA for the CDR3: TGCGCCAGCAGCCAAGACCGGGACTCCAGTCCCGGGCAGTTCTTC.

V gene TRBV7-9 combines with J gene TRBJ1-1; TRBD1 might be the D (6 bases). V was cut by 6 bases and J by 1 base, with 12 bases left in between. The length of the CDR3 is 14 residues. CDR1 is SEHNR and CDR2 is FQNEAQ in the germline V gene (reference sequence). The CDR3 spells CASRGGWSNTEAFF. The CDR3 DNA is TGTGCCAGCAGAGGGGGGTGGTCGAACACTGAAGCTTTCTTT.

The table lists this clone with a count of one. The rearrangement links TRBV7-8 to TRBJ1-5, with a weak D call TRBD1 (6 bases). V shed 5 bases and J shed 3 bases, with 11 bases lying between them. CDR3 length: 14 residues. CDR1 is SGHVS, CDR2 FQNEAQ, per germline. CDR3 coding DNA: TGTGCCAGCAGCGCAGACAGGCTCAATCAGCCCCAGCATTTT. This encodes CASSADRLNQPQHF.

The chain recombines TRBV11-2 with TRBJ2-7; 9 bases align to TRBD2. Per the germline V gene, CDR1 is SGHAT and CDR2 is FQNNGV. Trimming took 4 bases from V and 0 from J; bases not matched to a gene: 10. The CDR3 sequence is 17 residues long. CDR3 DNA: TGTGCCAGCAGCTCCGTTTCTAGCGGGGTAAGCTCCTACGAGCAGTACTTC. Translating gives CASSSVSSGVSSYEQYF.

The chain is built from TRBV5-5 and TRBJ1-4, with D perhaps TRBD1 (6 bases). The CDR3 is made up of 16 amino acids. The ends were cut back, 3 bases at V and 4 bases at J, with 16 bases in the middle. The germline gives CDR1 SGHKS, CDR2 YYEKEE (reference sequence). The CDR3 DNA is TGTGCCAGCAGCTGGCGGAGGGGGAATGTTAATGAAAAACTGTTTTTT. As protein: CASSWRRGNVNEKLFF.

The rearrangement links TRBV20-1 to TRBJ1-2; unclear D gene. The germline V and J ends were trimmed by 3 bases and 7 bases, with 9 bases remaining between them. Germline-derived CDR1 and CDR2 are DFQATT and SNEGSKA (reference sequence). CDR3 length: 11 residues. The CDR3 loop is CSASDPPGYTF. In DNA form, the CDR3 reads TGCAGTGCTAGTGACCCTCCTGGCTACACCTTC.

V usage is TRBV18 and J usage is TRBJ1-1; 8 nucleotides match TRBD1. After removal of 1 base from V and 8 bases from J, the junction contained 9 bases not matched to a gene. The germline CDR1 and CDR2 sequences are KGHSH and LQKENI. The CDR3 is 15 residues long. CDR3 residues: CASSPQQGGDVEAFF. CDR3 coding DNA: TGTGCCAGCTCACCACAACAGGGGGGGGACGTGGAAGCTTTCTTT.

The genes are TRBV6-6 and TRBJ1-4; D not resolved. This CDR3 comprises 13 residues. The germline V gene has CDR1 MNHNY and CDR2 SVGAGI (reference sequence). Trimming stripped 2 bases from V and 8 bases from J, with 9 bases between. CDR3 nucleotide sequence: TGTGCCAGCAGTTACGTGCTCCCGGAAAAACTGTTTTTT. This codes for CASSYVLPEKLFF.

The chain combines TRBV11-2 with TRBJ2-7, with D uncertain. Trimming took off 2 bases at V and 11 bases at J, with 10 bases between the two ends. The CDR3 has 11 residues. Germline V gene data show CDR1 as SGHAT and CDR2 as FQNNGV. The CDR3 loop is CASSLFAVKYF. The CDR3 DNA is TGTGCCAGCAGCTTATTCGCAGTGAAGTACTTC.

Here the CDR3 reads CATSDTAGNTIYF. CDR3 sequence (DNA): TGTGCCACCAGTGATACTGCTGGAAACACCATATATTTT. The rearrangement links TRBV24-1 to TRBJ1-3; D is unresolved. This CDR3 spans 13 amino acids. Germline assignment: CDR1 KGHDR and CDR2 SFDVKD. Trimming shortened V by 3 bases and J by 2 bases, and 4 bases separated the two germline ends.

The V gene is TRBV11-2, the J gene TRBJ1-1; D not resolved. CDR1 is SGHAT and CDR2 is FQNNGV in the germline V gene. The V gene lost 1 base and the J gene lost 0 bases, with 6 bases spanning the gap. The CDR3 runs 14 residues. The CDR3 DNA is TGTGCCAGCAGCTTAGGAGCCCTGAACACTGAAGCTTTCTTT. Its translation: CASSLGALNTEAFF.

V gene TRBV18 combines with J gene TRBJ1-1; D gene uncertain. V lost 6 bases and J lost 3, with 11 bases in between. CDR1 KGHSH and CDR2 LQKENI come from the germline V gene. CDR3 size: 13 residues. The CDR3 sequence: CASSEGVDTEAFF. The CDR3 DNA reads TGTGCCAGCTCCGAAGGAGTAGACACTGAAGCTTTCTTT.

V is TRBV6-6 and J is TRBJ1-2; D unresolved. Germline assignment: CDR1 MNHNY and CDR2 SVGAGI (reference sequence). Trimming took 2 bases from V and 4 from J, leaving 8 bases between them. This CDR3 has 13 residues. CDR3 sequence reads: CASSYGQVYGYTF. The CDR3 coding sequence is TGTGCCAGCAGTTACGGCCAGGTCTATGGCTACACCTTC.

The CDR3 DNA sequence: TGTGCCAGCAGCCGCGGGACCCTCGAGGTGGATACGCAGTATTTT. Its protein product is CASSRGTLEVDTQYF. The chain joins TRBV6-6 to TRBJ2-3; possible D gene TRBD2, 6 bases. The CDR3 sequence is 15 residues long. The V gene's germline CDR1 is MNHNY and CDR2 SVGAGI (reference sequence). The ends were cut back, 6 bases at V and 6 bases at J, with 19 bases in the middle.

This chain joins TRBV21-1 and TRBJ2-2; whether TRBD2, the table's D call, matches the DNA was not checked. TRBV21-1 is assigned pseudogene status. This CDR3 comprises 12 residues. CDR3 DNA sequence: TGTGCCAGCAGCAATATTTCCGGGGAGCTGTTTTTT. This gives the protein CASSNISGELFF.